These 27 T cell receptor beta chains share one sample of origin, sequenced in a study of T cells in Graves' hyperthyroidism and ophthalmopathy (dated by TCRdb to about 2019). Libraries were built with multiplex PCR. Sequenced on an Illumina HiSeq 2000. Amplification of TCR beta CDR3 regions was carried out from RNA transcripts. A first-round RT-PCR of the TCR CDR3 used the HTBI primer set with the Qiagen OneStep RT-PCR kit. TCRdb reran the public reads through fastp at Q25 and MiXCR, keeping productive beta chains. CDR3 protein duplicates are merged, each entry listing the most common genes and DNA. The sample has around 360,000 distinct CDR3 sequences on record, 15% of them singletons. The ten largest clones capture 15% to 20% of the sample. Sequenced sample: blood. These receptors were taken from a woman aged 60-70 years with Graves' ophthalmopathy.

This clonotype has more than one count but fewer than ten. The gene calls are TRBV9 and TRBJ2-1; maybe TRBD1 (6 bases). Trimming took off 4 bases at V and 7 bases at J, with 21 bases between the two ends. This CDR3 contains 16 residues. In germline, CDR1 is SGDLS, CDR2 YYNGEE. The CDR3 DNA sequence: TGTGCCAGCAGCCCGACGCACACCGGGACAAGGAATGAGCAGTTCTTC. Amino acid sequence: CASSPTHTGTRNEQFF.

This clonotype has ten or more counts. V gene TRBV7-2 combines with J gene TRBJ2-7; D may be TRBD2 (5 bases). The CDR3 runs 13 residues. Deletions cut 5 bases from V and 3 bases from J, with 11 bases between. CDR1 SGHTA and CDR2 FQGNSA come from the germline V gene. The DNA of the CDR3 is TGTGCCAGCAGCCAGCCCGGGGACTACGAGCAGTACTTC. Protein: CASSQPGDYEQYF.

The table lists this clonotype with many counts. The chain joins TRBV5-1 to TRBJ2-3, with TRBD2 matching 14 bases. The J segment lost 2 bases and the V segment lost 4 bases, leaving 6 bases of the junction unmatched. Looked up from germline, CDR1 is SGHRS and CDR2 is YFSETQ. The CDR3 contains 17 residues. The DNA of the CDR3 is TGCGCCAGCAGCCTAAGACTAGCGGGAGGGCCCACAGATACGCAGTATTTT. Amino acid sequence: CASSLRLAGGPTDTQYF.

This clonotype occurred many times. The V gene is TRBV20-1, the J gene TRBJ2-2; the match to TRBD2 covers 8 bases. Germline-derived CDR1 and CDR2 are DFQATT and SNEGSKA (reference sequence). The CDR3 spans 16 residues. After removal of 5 bases from V and 3 bases from J, the junction contained 11 bases not matched to a gene. DNA of the CDR3: TGCAGTGCTGCCACCCCCGGGACTAGATACACCGGGGAGCTGTTTTTT. It translates to CSAATPGTRYTGELFF.

CDR3 in amino acids: CAWSSQPGTNVLTF. As DNA, the CDR3 is TGTGCCTGGAGTTCCCAACCGGGGACCAACGTCCTGACTTTC. The chain combines TRBV30 with TRBJ2-6, with TRBD2 as a possible D gene (5 bases). V was pared by 2 bases and J by 8 bases, with 13 bases between. Germline lookup yields CDR1 GTSNPN and CDR2 SVGIG (reference sequence). The CDR3 consists of 14 residues.

This clonotype was recorded many times. The rearrangement joins TRBV6-1 to TRBJ2-1; the D gene is possibly TRBD2 (5 bases). The germline V gene has CDR1 MNHNS and CDR2 SASEGT. Trimming pared 6 bases from V and 11 bases from J, leaving 14 bases between. This CDR3 has 12 residues. In DNA, the CDR3 is TGTGCCAGCAGACCTCCCGGGGAAAAGCAGTTCTTC. Protein: CASRPPGEKQFF.

This clonotype has only a few counts. The chain carries TRBV20-1 and TRBJ1-5; a possible D gene is TRBD1 (5 bases). This CDR3 contains 16 residues. Per germline, CDR1 DFQATT and CDR2 SNEGSKA (reference sequence). Trimming took 5 bases from V and 2 from J, leaving 19 bases between them. The CDR3 sequence is CSAVREVAAGNQPQHF. The CDR3 DNA is TGCAGTGCTGTCAGGGAGGTGGCAGCAGGCAATCAGCCCCAGCATTTT.

This clonotype appeared a few times. V gene TRBV2 combines with J gene TRBJ2-1; D not resolved. Between the trimmed V and J ends, which lost 3 bases and 0 bases, there was a span of 9 bases. The CDR3 runs to 15 residues. Germline assignment: CDR1 SNHLY and CDR2 FYNNEI. This chain's CDR3 is CASSDRASSYNEQFF. The CDR3, as DNA: TGTGCCAGCAGTGACCGGGCAAGCTCCTACAATGAGCAGTTCTTC.

The table lists this clonotype with many counts. This rearrangement joins TRBV30 to TRBJ1-3; D perhaps matches TRBD1 (5 bases). The germline V gene encodes CDR1 GTSNPN and CDR2 SVGIG (reference sequence). The CDR3 length is 11 residues. V was trimmed by 5 bases and J by 5 bases, leaving 7 bases between them. CDR3 protein: CAWAGRNTIYF. The CDR3 DNA follows: TGTGCCTGGGCAGGGAGAAACACCATATATTTT.

The rearrangement joins TRBV5-1 to TRBJ2-1; possible D gene TRBD1, 5 bases. The V end was cut by 1 base, the J end by 8 bases, with 31 bases between. The CDR3 has 20 residues. Germline V gene data show CDR1 as SGHRS and CDR2 as YFSETQ. DNA of the CDR3: TGCGCCAGCAGCTTGAGTTTTGGACAAGTGGGTCAAGGAGAACGCGATGAGCAGTTCTTC. Translated, it gives CASSLSFGQVGQGERDEQFF.

V is TRBV11-2 and J is TRBJ2-1; D is unclear. Trimming removed 4 bases from V and 5 bases from J, with 12 bases in between. CDR1 and CDR2 from the germline V gene are SGHAT and FQNNGV. The CDR3 has 14 amino acids. The CDR3 DNA is TGTGCCAGCAGCTCCGGAACCACTCACAATGAGCAGTTCTTC. Translation: CASSSGTTHNEQFF.

The V gene is TRBV6-2 or TRBV6-3, the J gene TRBJ2-1, with D perhaps matching TRBD1 or TRBD2 (5 bases each). With 3 bases removed from V and 6 bases from J, the gap between germline ends came to 15 bases. This CDR3 has 15 residues. Germline V CDR1 and CDR2: MNHEY, SVGEGT. In DNA form, the CDR3 reads TGTGCCAGCAGTTATGGGCAGGGTCGGGGCAATGAGCAGTTCTTC. The encoded protein is CASSYGQGRGNEQFF.

In this sample, this clonotype turned up many times. This chain joins TRBV11-2 and TRBJ2-7; D possibly corresponds to TRBD2 (6 bases). The V gene lost 5 bases and the J gene lost 0 bases, with 11 bases spanning the gap. Germline V CDR1 and CDR2: SGHAT, FQNNGV. The CDR3 contains 14 residues. The CDR3 loop is CASSTERASYEQYF. Written as DNA, the CDR3 is TGTGCCAGCAGCACCGAGCGGGCCTCCTACGAGCAGTACTTC. The full variable domain, with the rest looked up from reference TRBV11-2 and TRBJ2-7, is EAGVAQSPRYKIIEKRQSVAFWCNPISGHATLYWYQQILGQGPKLLIQFQNNGVVDDSQLPKDRFSAERLKGVDSTLKIQPAKLEDSAVYLCASSTERASYEQYFGPGTRLTVT.

This clonotype was recorded at least ten times. This sequence joins TRBV20-1 and TRBJ2-7; 8 positions agree with TRBD2. V was pared by 0 bases and J by 3 bases, with 7 bases of the junction left unmatched. Looked up from germline, CDR1 is DFQATT and CDR2 is SNEGSKA (reference sequence). The CDR3 runs 15 residues. The CDR3: CSARDPGGTYYEQYF. CDR3 in DNA: TGCAGTGCTAGAGATCCGGGGGGGACATACTACGAGCAGTACTTC.

This clonotype was observed a few times. V is TRBV6-5 and J is TRBJ2-5; D is perhaps TRBD2 (5 bases). Per the germline V gene, CDR1 is MNHEY and CDR2 is SVGAGI. Trimming pared 1 base from V and 2 bases from J, leaving 11 bases between. The CDR3 spans 15 residues. The CDR3 coding sequence is TGTGCCAGCAGTTACTTCGTTACGGGGCAAGAGACCCAGTACTTC. It specifies CASSYFVTGQETQYF.

This clonotype has a count of ten or more. The rearrangement links TRBV5-1 to TRBJ2-5; the D is unclear. The CDR3 runs 14 residues. Trimming cost V 0 bases and J 2 bases, with 8 bases left between them. The germline gives CDR1 SGHRS, CDR2 YFSETQ. CDR3 nucleotide sequence: TGCGCCAGCAGCTTGGGGGCGGCACAAGAGACCCAGTACTTC. Protein: CASSLGAAQETQYF.

In its sample, this clonotype was seen many times. This sequence joins TRBV5-1 and TRBJ2-3, with 14 bases that match TRBD2. After removal of 4 bases from V and 5 bases from J, the junction contained 6 bases not matched to a gene. The CDR3 covers 16 residues. CDR1 is SGHRS and CDR2 is YFSETQ in the germline V gene. Here the CDR3 DNA reads TGCGCCAGCAGCCCTGGGACTAGCGGGAGTAGAGATACGCAGTATTTT. Amino acid sequence: CASSPGTSGSRDTQYF.

This clonotype has a count of ten or more. The chain combines TRBV18 with TRBJ1-2; TRBD1 might be the D (5 bases). CDR1 and CDR2 from the germline V gene are KGHSH and LQKENI. This CDR3 spans 14 amino acids. V gave up 4 bases and J gave up 0 bases, with 9 bases separating them. Here the CDR3 DNA reads TGTGCCAGCTCACTTGGGGCTACTAACTATGGCTACACCTTC. Encoded protein: CASSLGATNYGYTF. Full variable domain (missing parts from reference TRBV18 and TRBJ1-2): NAGVMQNPRHLVRRRGQEARLRCSPMKGHSHVYWYRQLPEEGLKFMVYLQKENIIDESGMPKERFSAEFPKEGPSILRIQQVVRGDSAAYFCASSLGATNYGYTFGSGTRLTVV.

This rearrangement joins TRBV11-2 to TRBJ2-2, with TRBD1 identical over 7 bases. The length of the CDR3 is 16 residues. The germline CDR1 and CDR2 sequences are SGHAT and FQNNGV. V gave up 4 bases and J gave up 6 bases; unmatched junction bases: 11. This CDR3 is CASSSRQGSLPGELFF. CDR3 bases: TGTGCCAGCAGCTCCCGACAGGGAAGTCTTCCCGGGGAGCTGTTTTTT.

This clonotype showed up just a few times. A much more abundant neighbour one base away suggests this may be a read error. The chain is built from TRBV12-3 or TRBV12-4 and TRBJ2-5, with D perhaps given as TRBD1 or TRBD2 (5 bases each). CDR3 length equals 14 residues. Trimming cost V 2 bases and J 9 bases, with 16 bases left between them. The CDR3 is CASSLNSRVEAQYF. DNA for the CDR3: TGTGCCAGCAGTTTAAATTCCAGGGTGGAGGCCCAGTACTTC.

Remarks on this clonotype: Without the conserved terminal phenylalanine or tryptophan, this CDR3 likely stems from a read error. This chain connects TRBV5-1 to TRBJ1-4; TRBD1 aligns across 7 bases. From germline, CDR1 is SGHRS and CDR2 YFSETQ. CDR3 length: 17 amino acids. V shed 2 bases and J 0 bases; nucleotides not matched to a gene: 7. The CDR3 DNA sequence: TGCGCCAGCAGCTTACAGGGGAGGTGGGCAACTAATGAAAAACTGTTTCTT. Its translation: CASSLQGRWATNEKLFL.

This clonotype was recorded at least ten times. CDR3 in DNA: TGTGCCAGCAGTTACTTTTCGGGCTCGAACTATGGCTACACCTTC. Its protein product is CASSYFSGSNYGYTF. The V gene is TRBV6-5, the J gene TRBJ1-2; D is unclear. Trimming shortened V by 1 base and J by 2 bases, and 11 bases separated the two germline ends. This CDR3 spans 15 amino acids. CDR1 MNHEY and CDR2 SVGAGI come from the germline V gene.

This clonotype was picked up a small number of times. The V and J genes are TRBV9 and TRBJ1-3, with D maybe TRBD1 (5 bases). Per germline, CDR1 SGDLS and CDR2 YYNGEE. Trimming took off 4 bases at V and 3 bases at J, with 14 bases between the two ends. This CDR3 comprises 15 residues. The CDR3 DNA reads as TGTGCCAGCAGCATGGGAGGGGTTGGTGGAAACACCATATATTTT. The encoded protein is CASSMGGVGGNTIYF.

This clonotype has ten or more counts. The gene calls are TRBV7-9 and TRBJ2-3; 10 bases match TRBD2. V gave up 7 bases and J gave up 0 bases; unmatched junction bases: 4. Germline CDR1 reads SEHNR; CDR2 reads FQNEAQ (reference sequence). The CDR3 spans 15 residues. The CDR3: CASIKAGGSTDTQYF. The CDR3 region has the DNA TGTGCCAGCATTAAAGCGGGGGGGAGCACAGATACGCAGTATTTT.

This clonotype has ten or more counts. The rearrangement joins TRBV2 to TRBJ1-5, with D hard to call. The V end lost 0 bases, the J end lost 1 base, and 10 bases lay between the germline ends. Germline assignment: CDR1 SNHLY and CDR2 FYNNEI. This CDR3 is 16 amino acids long. CDR3 sequence reads: CASSEAPGPSNQPQHF. CDR3 nucleotides: TGTGCCAGCAGTGAAGCCCCCGGGCCCAGCAATCAGCCCCAGCATTTT.

This rearrangement joins TRBV28 to TRBJ2-6; TRBD2 matches at 10 bases. J gave up 0 bases and V 10 bases, and 6 bases lay outside the gene matches. Germline CDR1 reads MDHEN; CDR2 reads SYDVKM. This CDR3 spans 16 amino acids. CDR3: CATSSGSPSGANVLTF. The CDR3 nucleotides are TGTGCCACCTCTAGCGGGAGCCCCTCTGGGGCCAACGTCCTGACTTTC. Looking up the rest from reference TRBV28 and TRBJ2-6 gives the full variable domain: DVKVTQSSRYLVKRTGEKVFLECVQDMDHENMFWYRQDPGLGLRLIYFSYDVKMKEKGDIPEGYSVSREKKERFSLILESASTNQTSMYLCATSSGSPSGANVLTFGAGSRLTVL.

Ten or more counts support this clonotype. V is TRBV27 and J is TRBJ2-7; 8 positions match TRBD2. The germline CDR1 and CDR2 sequences are MNHEY and SMNVEV (reference sequence). The CDR3 runs 15 residues. V lost 6 bases, J lost 2 bases, and 9 bases stayed unmatched. DNA of the CDR3: TGTGCCAGCAGCCCCCGTGGGACTAGACCCTACGAGCAGTACTTC. It codes for CASSPRGTRPYEQYF.